The clone carrying this T cell receptor beta chain appeared a single time. These data belong to a study of technical replicates of blood from several donors. The data were produced by immunoSEQ multiplex PCR, yet TCRdb's version contains in-frame clones alone and is incomplete. The table lists approximately 84,000 clones, 95% to 98% of them singletons. CDR1 is SGHAT and CDR2 is FQNNGV in the germline V gene. The CDR3 spans 12 residues. Trimming took 5 bases from V and 4 from J, leaving 6 bases between them. The TCR comes from a human donor in good health. The source material was T cells isolated from PBMCs. The chain has TRBV11-2 and TRBJ2-1, with D uncertain. The CDR3 here is CASSVYYNEQFF. DNA of the CDR3: TGTGCCAGCAGCGTCTATTACAATGAGCAGTTCTTC.